This T cell receptor (beta chain) emerged from a study of blood T cell repertoires in COVID-19. The germline gives CDR1 MGHRA, CDR2 YSYEKL. The length of the CDR3 is 14 residues. V lost 1 base and J lost 0, with 5 bases in between. As originally analysed: Estimation of nucleated cell counts was performed using reference gene primer amplification. Using immunoSEQ multiplex PCR, the repertoire was profiled, and TCRdb retains in-frame clones only, with some absent. V and J calls and clone size are given by that table; D and trimming were obtained from the DNA. The profile shows about 230,000 clones, just over 85% of them singletons. Regarding this clone: The same CDR3 also results from other DNA sequences found in this sample.

Sequencing used PBMCs or T cells enriched from blood (not recorded which). This receptor was identified in a man between 18 and 29 years old who had recovered from COVID-19. The chain recombines TRBV4-1 with TRBJ2-3, with D possibly TRBD1 on 5 matching bases. The chain's CDR3 is CASSQAGSTDTQYF. The CDR3 DNA sequence: TGCGCCAGCAGCCAAGCAGGGAGCACAGATACGCAGTATTTT.